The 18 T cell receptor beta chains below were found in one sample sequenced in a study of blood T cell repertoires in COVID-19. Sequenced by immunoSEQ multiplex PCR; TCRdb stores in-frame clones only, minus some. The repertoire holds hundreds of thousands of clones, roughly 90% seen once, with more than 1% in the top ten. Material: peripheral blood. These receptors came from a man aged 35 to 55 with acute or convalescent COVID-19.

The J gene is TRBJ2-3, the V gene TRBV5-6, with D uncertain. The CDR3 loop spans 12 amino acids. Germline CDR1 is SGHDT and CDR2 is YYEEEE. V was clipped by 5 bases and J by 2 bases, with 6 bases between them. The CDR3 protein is CASSWLTDTQYF. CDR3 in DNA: TGTGCCAGCAGTTGGCTCACAGATACGCAGTATTTT. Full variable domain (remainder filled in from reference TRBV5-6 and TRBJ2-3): DAGVTQSPTHLIKTRGQQVTLRCSPKSGHDTVSWYQQALGQGPQFIFQYYEEEERQRGNFPDRFSGHQFPNYSSELNVNALLLGDSALYLCASSWLTDTQYFGPGTRLTVL.

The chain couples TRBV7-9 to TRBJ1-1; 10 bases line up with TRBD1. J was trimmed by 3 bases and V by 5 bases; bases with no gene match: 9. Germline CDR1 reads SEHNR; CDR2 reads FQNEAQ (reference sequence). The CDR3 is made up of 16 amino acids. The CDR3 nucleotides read TGTGCCAGCAGCCCCAAGACAGGGGGCTACGACACTGAAGCTTTCTTT. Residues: CASSPKTGGYDTEAFF.

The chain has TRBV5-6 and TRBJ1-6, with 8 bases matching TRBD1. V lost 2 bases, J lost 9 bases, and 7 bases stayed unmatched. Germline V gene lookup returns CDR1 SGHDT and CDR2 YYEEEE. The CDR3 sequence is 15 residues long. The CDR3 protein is CASSLSDRASSPLHF. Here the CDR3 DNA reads TGTGCCAGCAGCTTATCGGACAGGGCTTCTTCACCCCTCCACTTT. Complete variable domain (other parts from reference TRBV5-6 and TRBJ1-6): DAGVTQSPTHLIKTRGQQVTLRCSPKSGHDTVSWYQQALGQGPQFIFQYYEEEERQRGNFPDRFSGHQFPNYSSELNVNALLLGDSALYLCASSLSDRASSPLHFGNGTRLTVT.

The CDR3 DNA sequence: TGTGCCACCAGCAGAGATTTATTCGGCAGGGCGAGTAACACTGAAGCTTTCTTT. This translates into CATSRDLFGRASNTEAFF. The rearrangement uses TRBV15 and TRBJ1-1, with D perhaps matching TRBD1 (5 bases). The germline V gene has CDR1 LNHNV and CDR2 YYDKDF (reference sequence). The CDR3 runs to 18 residues. V lost 0 bases and J 2 bases, leaving 19 bases between the germline ends.

The CDR3: CASSLAVQGKSNQPQHF. The CDR3 region has the DNA TGTGCCAGCAGCTTAGCGGTTCAGGGGAAGAGCAATCAGCCCCAGCATTTT. This chain joins TRBV7-8 and TRBJ1-5, with D possibly being TRBD1 (6 bases). Germline V CDR1 and CDR2: SGHVS, FQNEAQ. This CDR3 has 17 amino acids. V lost 0 bases and J lost 1, with 13 bases in between.

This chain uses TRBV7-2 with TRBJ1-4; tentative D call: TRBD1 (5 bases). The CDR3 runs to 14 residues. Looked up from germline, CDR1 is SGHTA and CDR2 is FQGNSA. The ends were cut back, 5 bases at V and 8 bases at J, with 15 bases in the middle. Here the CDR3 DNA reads TGTGCCAGCAGCCCTTCGGGGGGGAGAGAAAAACTGTTTTTT. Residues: CASSPSGGREKLFF.

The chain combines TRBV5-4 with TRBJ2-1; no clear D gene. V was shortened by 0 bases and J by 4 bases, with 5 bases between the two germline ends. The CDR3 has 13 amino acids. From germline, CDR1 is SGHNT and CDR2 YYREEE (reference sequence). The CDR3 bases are TGTGCCAGCAGCTTGGATGCGTACAATGAGCAGTTCTTC. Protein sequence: CASSLDAYNEQFF.

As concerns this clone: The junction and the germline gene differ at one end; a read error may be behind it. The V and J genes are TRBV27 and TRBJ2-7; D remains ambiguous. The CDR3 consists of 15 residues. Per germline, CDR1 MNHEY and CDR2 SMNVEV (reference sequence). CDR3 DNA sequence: TGTGCCAGCGGAGAGATGACGGCTACTTCCTCCGAGCAGTACTTC. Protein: CASGEMTATSSEQYF.

The CDR3 spells CASSPPRGRWTEAFF. CDR3 sequence (DNA): TGTGCCAGCAGCCCCCCCCGGGGGAGGTGGACTGAAGCTTTCTTT. The J gene is TRBJ1-1, the V gene TRBV27; weak D call: TRBD1 (5 bases). This CDR3 spans 15 amino acids. Germline CDR1 reads MNHEY; CDR2 reads SMNVEV (reference sequence). Trimming removed 6 bases from V and 5 bases from J, with 19 bases in between.

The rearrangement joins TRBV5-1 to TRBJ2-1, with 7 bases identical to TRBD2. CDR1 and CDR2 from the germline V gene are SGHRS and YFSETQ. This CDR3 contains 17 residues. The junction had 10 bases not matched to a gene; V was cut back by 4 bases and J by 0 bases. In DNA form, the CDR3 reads TGCGCCAGCAGCCAGCATTCAGCGGGATCCTCCTACAATGAGCAGTTCTTC. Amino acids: CASSQHSAGSSYNEQFF. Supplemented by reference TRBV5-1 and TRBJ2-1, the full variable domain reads KAGVTQTPRYLIKTRGQQVTLSCSPISGHRSVSWYQQTPGQGLQFLFEYFSETQRNKGNFPGRFSGRQFSNSRSEMNVSTLELGDSALYLCASSQHSAGSSYNEQFFGPGTRLTVL.

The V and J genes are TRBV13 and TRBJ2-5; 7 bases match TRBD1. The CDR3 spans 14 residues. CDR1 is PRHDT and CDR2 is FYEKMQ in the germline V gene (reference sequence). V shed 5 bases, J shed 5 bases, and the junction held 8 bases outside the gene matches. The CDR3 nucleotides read TGTGCCAGCAGCGCTCGACAGGGAATGGAGACCCAGTACTTC. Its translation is CASSARQGMETQYF.

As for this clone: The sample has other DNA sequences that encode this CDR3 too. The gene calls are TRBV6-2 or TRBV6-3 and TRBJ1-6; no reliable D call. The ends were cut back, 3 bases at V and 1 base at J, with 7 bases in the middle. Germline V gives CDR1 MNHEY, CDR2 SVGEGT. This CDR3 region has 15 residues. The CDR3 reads CASSYRGSYNSPLHF. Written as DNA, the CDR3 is TGTGCCAGCAGTTATCGGGGATCCTATAATTCACCCCTCCACTTT.

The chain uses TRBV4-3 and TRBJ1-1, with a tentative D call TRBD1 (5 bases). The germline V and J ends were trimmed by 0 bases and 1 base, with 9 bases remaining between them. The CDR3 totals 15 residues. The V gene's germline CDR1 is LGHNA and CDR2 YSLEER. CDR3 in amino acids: CASSQEPQGNTEAFF. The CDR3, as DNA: TGCGCCAGCAGCCAAGAGCCCCAGGGGAACACTGAAGCTTTCTTT.

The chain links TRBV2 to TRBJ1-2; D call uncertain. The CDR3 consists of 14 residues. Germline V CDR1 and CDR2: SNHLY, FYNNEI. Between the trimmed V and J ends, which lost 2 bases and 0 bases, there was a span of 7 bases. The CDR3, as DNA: TGTGCCAGCAGTGAATGGGCAGCTAACTATGGCTACACCTTC. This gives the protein CASSEWAANYGYTF.

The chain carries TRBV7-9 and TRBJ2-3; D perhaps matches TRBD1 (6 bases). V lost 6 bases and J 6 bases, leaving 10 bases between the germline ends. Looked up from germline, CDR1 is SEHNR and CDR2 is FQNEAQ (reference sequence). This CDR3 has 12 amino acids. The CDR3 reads CASRTGSDTQYF. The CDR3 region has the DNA TGTGCCAGCAGAACAGGGTCGGATACGCAGTATTTT.

The CDR3 coding sequence is TGTGCCAGCAGCTTCCAGAGGGCCTACGAGCAGTACTTC. Protein sequence: CASSFQRAYEQYF. This chain uses TRBV5-5 with TRBJ2-7, with D possibly matching TRBD2 (5 bases). V was shortened by 2 bases and J by 2 bases, with 8 bases between the two germline ends. The CDR3 contains 13 residues. CDR1 and CDR2 from the germline V gene are SGHKS and YYEKEE (reference sequence).

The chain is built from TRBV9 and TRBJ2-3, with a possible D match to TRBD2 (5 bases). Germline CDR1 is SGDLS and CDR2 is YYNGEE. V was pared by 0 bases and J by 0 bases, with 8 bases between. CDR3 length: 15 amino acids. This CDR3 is CASSVGPGSTDTQYF. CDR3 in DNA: TGTGCCAGCAGCGTAGGTCCGGGGAGCACAGATACGCAGTATTTT.

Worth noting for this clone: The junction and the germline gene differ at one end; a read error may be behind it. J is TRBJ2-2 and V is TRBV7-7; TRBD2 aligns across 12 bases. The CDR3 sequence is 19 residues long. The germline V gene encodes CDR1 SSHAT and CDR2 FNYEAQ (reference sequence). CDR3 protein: CASSLQGGLAGPRPGELFF. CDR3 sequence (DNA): TGTGCTAGCAGCCTCCAGGGAGGACTAGCGGGACCCCGTCCCGGGGAGCTGTTTTTT.